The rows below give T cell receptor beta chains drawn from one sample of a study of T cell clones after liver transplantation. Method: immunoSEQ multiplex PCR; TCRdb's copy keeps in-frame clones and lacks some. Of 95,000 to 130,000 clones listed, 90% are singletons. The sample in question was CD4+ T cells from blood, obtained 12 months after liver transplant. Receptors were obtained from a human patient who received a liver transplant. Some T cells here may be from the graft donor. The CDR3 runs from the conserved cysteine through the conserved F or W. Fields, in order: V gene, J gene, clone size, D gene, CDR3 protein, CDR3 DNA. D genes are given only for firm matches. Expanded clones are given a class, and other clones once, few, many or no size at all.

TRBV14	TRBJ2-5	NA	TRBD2	CASSQKRGGETQYF	TGTGCCAGCAGCCAAAAGCGGGGCGGGGAGACCCAGTACTTC
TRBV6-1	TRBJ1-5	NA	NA	CASLGGVGNQPQHF	TGTGCCAGCTTGGGTGGGGTGGGCAATCAGCCCCAGCATTTT
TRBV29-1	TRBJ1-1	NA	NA	CSVAIDTEAFF	TGCAGCGTTGCTATTGATACTGAAGCTTTCTTT
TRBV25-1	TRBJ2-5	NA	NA	CASSEPLGGQETQYF	TGTGCCAGCAGTGAACCACTAGGGGGACAAGAGACCCAGTACTTC
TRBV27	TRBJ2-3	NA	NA	CASNFLQGSTDTQYF	TGTGCCAGCAACTTCCTTCAGGGGAGCACAGATACGCAGTATTTT
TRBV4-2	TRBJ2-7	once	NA	CASSQDPSLDGGEQYF	TGTGCCAGCAGCCAAGATCCTTCCCTGGACGGCGGGGAGCAGTACTTC
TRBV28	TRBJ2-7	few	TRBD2	CASRTLAGKGYEQYF	TGTGCCAGCAGGACGCTAGCGGGGAAGGGCTACGAGCAGTACTTC
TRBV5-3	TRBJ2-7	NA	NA	CARSSDELVYEQYF	TGTGCCAGAAGCTCAGATGAATTAGTCTACGAGCAGTACTTC
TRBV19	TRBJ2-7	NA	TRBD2	CASSVGLAGVNEQYF	TGTGCCAGTAGTGTGGGACTAGCGGGAGTTAATGAGCAGTACTTC
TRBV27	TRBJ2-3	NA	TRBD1	CASSPSWGQPKDTQYF	TGTGCCAGCAGTCCCTCGTGGGGACAGCCTAAAGATACGCAGTATTTT
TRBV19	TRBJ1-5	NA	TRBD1	CASSQHTGANQPQHF	TGTGCCAGTAGCCAGCATACAGGGGCCAATCAGCCCCAGCATTTT
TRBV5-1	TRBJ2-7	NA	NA	CASSWGIDRLGNEQYF	TGCGCCAGCAGCTGGGGGATCGACAGGCTAGGAAACGAGCAGTACTTC
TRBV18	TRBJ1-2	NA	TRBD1	CASSPRDRDLYGYTF	TGTGCCAGCTCACCAAGGGACAGGGACCTCTATGGCTACACCTTC
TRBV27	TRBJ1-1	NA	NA	CASSFSGAGNTEAFF	TGTGCCAGCAGTTTCTCGGGGGCGGGGAACACTGAAGCTTTCTTT
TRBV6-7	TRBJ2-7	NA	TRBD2	CASSSSGRDIYEYF	TGTGCCAGCAGTTCTAGCGGGAGGGATATATACGAATACTTC
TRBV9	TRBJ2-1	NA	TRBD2	CASSPGEIAGGSEQFF	TGTGCCAGCAGCCCGGGTGAGATAGCGGGAGGATCTGAGCAGTTCTTC
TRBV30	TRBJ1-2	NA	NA	CAWSRLMPVYGYTF	TGTGCCTGGAGCCGGCTAATGCCCGTCTATGGCTACACCTTC
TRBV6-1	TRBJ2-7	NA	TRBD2	CASSALAGRSYEQYF	TGTGCCAGCAGTGCGCTAGCGGGCCGCTCCTACGAGCAGTACTTC
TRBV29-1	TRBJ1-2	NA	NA	CSVAEGFYGYTF	TGCAGCGTTGCAGAGGGGTTCTATGGCTACACCTTC
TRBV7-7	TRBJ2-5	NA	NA	CASSPDRSQTQYF	TGTGCCAGCAGCCCCGACCGGTCGCAGACCCAGTACTTC
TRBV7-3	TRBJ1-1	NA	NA	CASSLQGMGTEAFF	TGTGCCAGCAGCTTACAGGGGATGGGCACTGAAGCTTTCTTT
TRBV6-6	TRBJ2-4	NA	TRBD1	CASSKGQGGNIQYF	TGTGCCAGCAGTAAAGGACAGGGAGGAAACATTCAGTACTTC
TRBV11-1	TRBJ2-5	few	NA	CASSLAQVQYF	TGTGCCAGCAGCTTAGCTCAGGTCCAGTACTTC
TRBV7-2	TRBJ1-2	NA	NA	CASSLGGGAYGYTF	TGTGCCAGCAGCTTAGGGGGGGGAGCCTATGGCTACACCTTC
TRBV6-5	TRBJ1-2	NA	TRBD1	CASSWSRTGTYGYTF	TGTGCCAGCAGTTGGAGTCGGACAGGGACCTATGGCTACACCTTC
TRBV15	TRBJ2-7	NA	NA	CATSRVLAGDYEQYF	TGTGCCACCAGCAGAGTACTTGCAGGGGACTACGAGCAGTACTTC
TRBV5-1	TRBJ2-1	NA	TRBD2	CASSSGLAGYNEQFF	TGCGCCAGCAGCTCCGGACTAGCGGGATATAATGAGCAGTTCTTC
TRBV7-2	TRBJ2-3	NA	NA	CASSLVWAGTDTQYF	TGTGCCAGCAGCTTAGTGTGGGCCGGGACAGATACGCAGTATTTT
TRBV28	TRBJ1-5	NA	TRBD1	CASRTSGQGPSQHF	TGTGCCAGCAGGACCAGTGGACAGGGGCCCTCCCAGCATTTT
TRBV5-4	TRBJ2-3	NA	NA	CASSLVSRVTDTQYF	TGTGCCAGCAGCTTGGTTAGCAGGGTAACAGATACGCAGTATTTT
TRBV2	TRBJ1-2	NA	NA	CASSDITRYGYTF	TGTGCCAGCAGTGATATTACCCGCTATGGCTACACCTTC
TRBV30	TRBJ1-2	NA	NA	CAWTGANYGYTF	TGTGCCTGGACAGGGGCAAACTATGGCTACACCTTC
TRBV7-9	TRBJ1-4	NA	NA	CASKTGNEKLFF	TGTGCCAGCAAGACCGGTAATGAAAAACTGTTTTTT
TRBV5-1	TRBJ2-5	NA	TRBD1	CASSLDRGPAGTQYF	TGCGCCAGCAGCTTGGACAGGGGCCCCGCAGGGACCCAGTACTTC
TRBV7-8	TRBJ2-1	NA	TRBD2	CASSSVAGVGNEQFF	TGTGCCAGCAGCTCCGTAGCGGGAGTAGGGAATGAGCAGTTCTTC
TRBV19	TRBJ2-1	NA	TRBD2	CATQTSGTYNEQFF	TGTGCCACCCAGACTAGCGGGACCTACAATGAGCAGTTCTTC
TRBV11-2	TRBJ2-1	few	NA	CASSLDWGAGEQFF	TGTGCCAGCAGCTTAGATTGGGGGGCTGGGGAGCAGTTCTTC